This T cell receptor (beta chain) was observed in a study of lymphopenia after photon versus proton radiotherapy. General study points: Oligoclonal CD8+ Temra expansion after nadir drove photon patients' diversity drop. Survival link was tested only in deceased patients; proton benefit remains a possibility. Larger post-nadir TCR diversity loss correlated inversely with survival in deceased patients.

V dropped 0 bases and J dropped 7 bases, with 7 bases sitting between them. The V gene's germline CDR1 is KGHSH and CDR2 LQKENI. The CDR3 runs to 13 residues. On this clone itself: Its antigen is as yet unknown.

Produced via immunoSEQ multiplex PCR; TCRdb's table is partial and in-frame only. This table holds approximately 30,000 clones, roughly four fifths found once. The clonotype was recovered from a man aged 45-60 years with gastric cancer. Sequencing was performed on peripheral blood, taken from a patient treated with photon-based radiotherapy. The V call is TRBV18, the J call TRBJ2-1; D is undetermined. The CDR3 here is CASSPPDGNEQFF. CDR3 coding DNA: TGTGCCAGCTCACCACCTGACGGGAATGAGCAGTTCTTC.